Below are 18 T cell receptor beta chains sequenced from a single sample in a study of blood T cell repertoires in COVID-19. The assay was immunoSEQ multiplex PCR, and TCRdb's table has in-frame clones only and misses some. The sample yields nearly 25,000 clones, about 72% seen once. Source material: peripheral blood. These receptors came from a woman of 80 years or more with acute or convalescent COVID-19.

The gene calls are TRBV7-9 and TRBJ2-1, with D tentatively TRBD1 (6 bases). There are 19 residues in the CDR3. The V end lost 1 base, the J end lost 8 bases, and 27 bases lay between the germline ends. Looked up from germline, CDR1 is SEHNR and CDR2 is FQNEAQ (reference sequence). The CDR3, as DNA: TGTGCCAGCAGCTTAGAAGGGTCCGTGGGAGAGGGGACACACGATGAGCAGTTCTTC. Its translation: CASSLEGSVGEGTHDEQFF.

The chain links TRBV6-6 to TRBJ1-4; D may be TRBD1 (5 bases). The CDR3 is 15 amino acids. Germline-derived CDR1 and CDR2 are MNHNY and SVGAGI (reference sequence). The V and J ends lost 4 bases and 8 bases respectively, with 17 bases between them. CDR3 DNA: TGTGCCAGCAGTTCATCTCAGGGAGGGGACGAAAAACTGTTTTTT. This translates into CASSSSQGGDEKLFF.

This chain joins TRBV6-5 and TRBJ1-6; 7 bases agree with TRBD1. In germline, CDR1 is MNHEY, CDR2 SVGAGI. Trimming took 6 bases from V and 8 from J; bases not matched to a gene: 4. CDR3 length: 13 residues. The CDR3 is CASRGQVDSPLHF. DNA for the CDR3: TGTGCCAGCAGAGGACAGGTAGATTCACCCCTCCACTTT.

The chain links TRBV2 to TRBJ2-1; possibly TRBD2 for D (6 bases). Germline V gene sequence: CDR1 SNHLY, CDR2 FYNNEI. V lost 8 bases, J lost 8 bases, and 13 bases lay in between. The CDR3 loop spans 12 amino acids. The CDR3 region has the DNA TGTGCCAGCGGAGGGAACACCGATGAGCAGTTCTTC. Amino acid sequence: CASGGNTDEQFF.

This sequence joins TRBV7-9 and TRBJ2-4; possible D gene TRBD1, 5 bases. V lost 5 bases to trimming and J lost 0 bases, with 8 bases between them. The CDR3 runs to 14 residues. Germline V gene lookup returns CDR1 SEHNR and CDR2 FQNEAQ (reference sequence). The CDR3 sequence: CASSPQGAKNIQYF. In DNA, the CDR3 is TGTGCCAGCAGCCCCCAGGGAGCCAAAAACATTCAGTACTTC.

The V call is TRBV28, the J call TRBJ2-1; perhaps TRBD1 as D (5 bases). Germline loops: CDR1 MDHEN, CDR2 SYDVKM. The CDR3 runs 13 residues. V was trimmed by 6 bases and J by 2 bases, leaving 8 bases between them. CDR3 residues: CASRVDTYNEQFF. The DNA of the CDR3 is TGTGCCAGCAGGGTGGACACCTACAATGAGCAGTTCTTC.

The rearrangement uses TRBV5-1 and TRBJ1-5; 8 positions match TRBD1. CDR1 and CDR2 from the germline V gene are SGHRS and YFSETQ. V shed 0 bases and J 7 bases; nucleotides not matched to a gene: 3. The CDR3 sequence is 14 residues long. The CDR3 DNA reads TGCGCCAGCAGCTTGGCAGGGGGCCGGCAGCCCCAGCATTTT. Protein: CASSLAGGRQPQHF.

This clone came up once. This chain joins TRBV4-3 and TRBJ1-2, with 8 bases identical to TRBD1. Germline CDR1 is LGHNA and CDR2 is YSLEER. The ends lost 1 base at V and 8 bases at J; junction bases unmatched: 9. The CDR3 contains 15 residues. DNA for the CDR3: TGCGCCAGCAGCCAAGTAGTTATCAGGGGGCACGGCTACACCTTC. This translates into CASSQVVIRGHGYTF.

The gene calls are TRBV11-2 and TRBJ2-5; 8 nucleotides align to TRBD2. V shed 1 base and J 1 base; nucleotides not matched to a gene: 8. Germline CDR1 reads SGHAT; CDR2 reads FQNNGV. The CDR3 loop spans 17 amino acids. The CDR3 loop is CASSLGVISGVQETQYF. The CDR3 DNA reads as TGTGCCAGCAGCTTAGGGGTGATTAGCGGGGTCCAAGAGACCCAGTACTTC.

This clone was seen a few times. The chain carries TRBV6-6 and TRBJ1-4; the D gene is possibly TRBD1 (5 bases). Germline CDR1 is MNHNY and CDR2 is SVGAGI (reference sequence). With 5 bases removed from V and 7 bases from J, the gap between germline ends came to 23 bases. The CDR3 has 17 amino acids. The CDR3 DNA follows: TGTGCCAGCAGTCCAAAGGACACCGGCCTGGGGATTGAAAAACTGTTTTTT. As protein: CASSPKDTGLGIEKLFF.

This chain uses TRBV5-1 with TRBJ1-1, with D possibly matching TRBD1 (5 bases). The germline CDR1 and CDR2 sequences are SGHRS and YFSETQ. This CDR3 is built from 14 residues. Deletions cut 1 base from V and 2 bases from J, with 9 bases between. CDR3 sequence reads: CASSLFGGNTEAFF. The CDR3 region has the DNA TGCGCCAGCAGCTTGTTCGGGGGAAACACTGAAGCTTTCTTT. The complete variable domain, with remaining parts taken from reference TRBV5-1 and TRBJ1-1, reads KAGVTQTPRYLIKTRGQQVTLSCSPISGHRSVSWYQQTPGQGLQFLFEYFSETQRNKGNFPGRFSGRQFSNSRSEMNVSTLELGDSALYLCASSLFGGNTEAFFGQGTRLTVV.

The CDR3 nucleotides read TGTGCCAGCAGCCGAGGTCGGACAGTCTATGGCTACACCTTC. Translating it yields CASSRGRTVYGYTF. The chain couples TRBV7-8 to TRBJ1-2; D is possibly TRBD1 (6 bases). V lost 5 bases and J lost 4, with 14 bases in between. CDR3 length equals 14 residues. Germline lookup yields CDR1 SGHVS and CDR2 FQNEAQ.

The chain links TRBV19 to TRBJ1-6; D gene ambiguous. The CDR3 consists of 13 residues. V was pared by 3 bases and J by 7 bases, with 7 bases between. Germline values: CDR1 LNHDA, CDR2 SQIVND (reference sequence). The chain's CDR3 is CASSMGQNSPLHF. The CDR3 DNA is TGTGCCAGTAGTATGGGCCAGAATTCACCCCTCCACTTT.

The V gene is TRBV5-6, the J gene TRBJ1-1, with TRBD1 identical over 7 bases. The CDR3 is made up of 16 amino acids. CDR1 and CDR2 (germline): SGHDT, YYEEEE. J gave up 2 bases and V 4 bases, and 11 bases lay outside the gene matches. The CDR3 bases are TGTGCCAGCAGCCCTGGCGGGACAGCTCCTAACACTGAAGCTTTCTTT. It translates to CASSPGGTAPNTEAFF.

This clone was observed a few times. The chain is built from TRBV6-5 and TRBJ1-1; the D gene is possibly TRBD1 (5 bases). The CDR3 is 15 residues long. V lost 0 bases to trimming and J lost 0 bases, with 8 bases between them. Germline assignment: CDR1 MNHEY and CDR2 SVGAGI. For the CDR3, the DNA is TGTGCCAGCAGTTACTCCGGACACCTGAACACTGAAGCTTTCTTT. The encoded protein is CASSYSGHLNTEAFF.

The chain links TRBV3-1 (or the pseudogene TRBV3-2) to TRBJ1-2; a possible D gene is TRBD1 (5 bases). Deletions cut 5 bases from V and 2 bases from J, with 21 bases between. Germline V gene sequence: CDR1 LGHDT, CDR2 YNNKEL (reference sequence). This CDR3 region has 17 residues. The CDR3, as DNA: TGTGCCAGCAGCGGAGGGAGTTACAGGCGGACCAACTATGGCTACACCTTC. Amino acid sequence: CASSGGSYRRTNYGYTF.

This clone came up a few times. This chain connects TRBV6-5 to TRBJ2-7; TRBD1 aligns across 8 bases. CDR3 length: 15 residues. V trimming: 4 bases; J trimming: 7 bases; junction bases outside the gene matches: 12. Germline lookup yields CDR1 MNHEY and CDR2 SVGAGI. The CDR3 region has the DNA TGTGCCAGCAGTTCCGTACAGGGGGAGGCTGGAGAGCAGTACTTC. This sequence encodes CASSSVQGEAGEQYF.

The chain combines TRBV19 with TRBJ2-3; D is possibly TRBD2 (6 bases). The CDR3 loop spans 15 amino acids. V shed 6 bases and J shed 0 bases, with 13 bases lying between them. Germline CDR1 reads LNHDA; CDR2 reads SQIVND (reference sequence). The CDR3 here is CASSQGAGSTDTQYF. In nucleotides, the CDR3 is TGTGCCAGTAGCCAAGGGGCGGGGAGCACAGATACGCAGTATTTT.